This note documents a single T cell receptor (beta chain) sequence. The antigen is not known. The CDR3 contains 15 residues. Unmatched junction bases numbered 8, after V lost 3 bases and J lost 7 bases. The germline gives CDR1 LNHDA, CDR2 SQIVND (reference sequence). The data derive from a study of cytomegalovirus exposure and HLA in healthy donors. Study conclusions and caveats: Earlier results showed most TCR beta V segments being productive about 87% or about 30% of the time. Cytomegalovirus status, reportedly, was diagnosed with high specificity and sensitivity by the classifier. TCR beta sequences reportedly predicted most subjects' HLA-A and HLA-B alleles accurately.

The PCR was carried out with 60 Vbeta primers and 13 Jbeta primers. Measured with immunoSEQ multiplex PCR; TCRdb has only the in-frame clones, and not every one. The data contain approximately 200,000 clones, roughly 72% of them seen just once; the ten biggest clones take up under 2%. Sample: PBMCs. The TCR sequence derives from a man younger than 45 in good health and CMV-seronegative. The chain couples TRBV19 to TRBJ1-5; TRBD1 aligns across 8 bases. The CDR3 loop is CASSMLQGAGQPQHF. CDR3 nucleotides: TGTGCCAGTAGTATGCTTCAGGGGGCTGGACAGCCCCAGCATTTT.